What follows is one TCR beta chain and its context. The antigen remains unidentified. This record belongs to a study of T cell repertoires in cytomegalovirus infection. Study-level background: In public TCR beta signatures, there were indications of both CMV infection and matching HLA type.

The CDR3 covers 15 residues. Looked up from germline, CDR1 is LGHNA and CDR2 is YNFKEQ. V was pared by 1 base and J by 2 bases, with 12 bases between. TCRdb re-analysed the reads in MiXCR, keeping a single row per CDR3 protein. The repertoire consists of a few hundred thousand distinct CDR3 sequences, with over 15% occurring once and the leading ten covering roughly 8.7%. Study-wide findings and caveats: The study found HLA-C-restricted CMV-specific TCR beta clonotypes dominating the ex vivo response.

The TCR sequence derives from a human donor in good health (CMV status not recorded). Some clones in this sample may be carry-over from other donors' samples. The chain links TRBV4-2 to TRBJ2-7; D may be TRBD2 (6 bases). The sequenced sample consisted of PBMCs. The CDR3 region is CASSQARDWAYEQYF. In DNA form, the CDR3 reads TGTGCCAGCAGCCAAGCTAGGGACTGGGCCTACGAGCAGTACTTC.